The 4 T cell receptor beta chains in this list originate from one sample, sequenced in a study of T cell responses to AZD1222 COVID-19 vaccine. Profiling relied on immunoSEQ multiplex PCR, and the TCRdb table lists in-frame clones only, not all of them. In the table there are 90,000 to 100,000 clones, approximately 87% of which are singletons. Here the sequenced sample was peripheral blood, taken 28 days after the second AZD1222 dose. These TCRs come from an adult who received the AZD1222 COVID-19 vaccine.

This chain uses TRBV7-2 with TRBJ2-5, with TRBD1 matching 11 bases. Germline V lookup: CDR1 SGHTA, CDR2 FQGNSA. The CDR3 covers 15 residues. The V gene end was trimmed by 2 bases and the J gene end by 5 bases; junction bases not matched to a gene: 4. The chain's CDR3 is CASSLRTGGLETQYF. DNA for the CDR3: TGTGCCAGCAGCTTAAGGACAGGGGGCTTGGAGACCCAGTACTTC.

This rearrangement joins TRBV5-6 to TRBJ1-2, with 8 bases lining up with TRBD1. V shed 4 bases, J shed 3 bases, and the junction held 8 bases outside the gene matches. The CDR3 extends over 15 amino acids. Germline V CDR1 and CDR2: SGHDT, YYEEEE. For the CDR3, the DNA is TGTGCCAGCAGCCCGGTCCAACAGGGGGACTATGGCTACACCTTC. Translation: CASSPVQQGDYGYTF.

The CDR3 DNA reads TGCAGTGCTTCTCGAAATGAGCAGTTCTTC. Translation: CSASRNEQFF. The chain carries TRBV20-1 and TRBJ2-1; unclear D gene. Trimming took 5 bases from V and 7 from J, leaving 6 bases between them. In germline, CDR1 is DFQATT, CDR2 SNEGSKA (reference sequence). This CDR3 has 10 amino acids.

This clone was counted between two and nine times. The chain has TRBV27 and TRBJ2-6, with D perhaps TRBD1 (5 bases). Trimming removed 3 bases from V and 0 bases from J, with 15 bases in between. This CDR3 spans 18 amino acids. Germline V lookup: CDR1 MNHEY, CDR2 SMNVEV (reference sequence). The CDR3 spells CASSFLLHRSSGANVLTF. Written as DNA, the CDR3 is TGTGCCAGCAGTTTCCTTCTCCACAGGAGCTCTGGGGCCAACGTCCTGACTTTC.